A single sample gave rise to the 21 T cell receptor beta chains below, sequenced in a study of vaccination and CD4 T cells after COVID-19. Cultured CD4+ T-cell DNA underwent Oncomine TCR Beta short-read sequencing. Each CDR3 protein gets one entry after TCRdb re-called the PCR reads with MiXCR. The sample lists about 6,800 distinct CDR3 sequences, 70% to 75% seen once, with around 17% in the top ten. Treatment noted: 10-day PBMC culture with coronavirus spike peptide pools or control peptides (ViraFEST assay). These TCRs are of unknown antigen specificity. Sequences were obtained from CD4+ T cells from blood, cultured in vitro. The source is a human donor who had recovered from COVID-19.

This clonotype was detected a few times. The genes are TRBV7-2 and TRBJ1-5; no clear D gene. CDR1 and CDR2 from the germline V gene are SGHTA and FQGNSA. The CDR3 is 14 amino acids. Trimming took off 4 bases at V and 3 bases at J, with 10 bases between the two ends. The CDR3: CASSSGKFNQPQHF. The CDR3 DNA reads TGTGCCAGCAGCTCTGGGAAGTTCAATCAGCCCCAGCATTTT.

In this sample, this clonotype turned up once. The gene calls are TRBV6-1 and TRBJ2-7; tentatively, D is TRBD2 (7 bases). The CDR3 is 14 residues long. Germline lookup yields CDR1 MNHNS and CDR2 SASEGT. The V end lost 6 bases, the J end lost 0 bases, and 12 bases lay between the germline ends. This chain's CDR3 is CASREGGGSYEQYF. The DNA of the CDR3 is TGTGCCAGCAGGGAGGGGGGGGGCTCCTACGAGCAGTACTTC.

The rearrangement uses TRBV7-2 and TRBJ1-1; no firm D call. This CDR3 comprises 13 residues. Trimming removed 6 bases at V and 4 bases at J, with 12 bases between. The germline gives CDR1 SGHTA, CDR2 FQGNSA. The CDR3 DNA reads as TGTGCCAGCAGATCTGAGGTGGGCACTGAAGCTTTCTTT. The encoded protein is CASRSEVGTEAFF.

The rearrangement uses TRBV27 and TRBJ1-2; 10 bases align to TRBD1. V shed 5 bases and J 4 bases; nucleotides not matched to a gene: 7. CDR1 is MNHEY and CDR2 is SMNVEV in the germline V gene (reference sequence). The length of the CDR3 is 15 residues. CDR3 DNA: TGTGCCAGCAGTCCGCCTCGGACAGGGGGCTATGGCTACACCTTC. Translating gives CASSPPRTGGYGYTF.

This chain uses TRBV28 with TRBJ1-1; 8 nucleotides match TRBD1. This CDR3 region has 12 residues. Germline CDR1 and CDR2: MDHEN and SYDVKM. V lost 2 bases, J lost 11 bases, and 4 bases stayed unmatched. The CDR3 region is CASSLGQGGAFF. DNA for the CDR3: TGTGCCAGCAGTTTAGGACAGGGAGGTGCTTTCTTT.

The rearrangement uses TRBV7-2 and TRBJ2-1; D might be TRBD1 or TRBD2, each matching 5 bases. Germline V gene sequence: CDR1 SGHTA, CDR2 FQGNSA. The V and J ends lost 1 base and 1 base respectively, with 14 bases between them. The CDR3 spans 17 residues. CDR3 sequence (DNA): TGTGCCAGCAGCTTAGGAGGGGCGACCGTATCCTACAATGAGCAGTTCTTC. Translation: CASSLGGATVSYNEQFF.

This clonotype was picked up a small number of times. The chain uses TRBV5-1 and TRBJ2-6; D unresolved. In germline, CDR1 is SGHRS, CDR2 YFSETQ. V was shortened by 1 base and J by 0 bases, with 8 bases between the two germline ends. CDR3 length: 16 residues. The DNA for the CDR3 is TGCGCCAGCAGCTTGAATGTGATCTCTGGGGCCAACGTCCTGACTTTC. Translated, it gives CASSLNVISGANVLTF.

The rearrangement uses TRBV19 and TRBJ1-2; 7 bases line up with TRBD1. The CDR3 is 14 amino acids. The V gene's germline CDR1 is LNHDA and CDR2 SQIVND (reference sequence). The V and J ends lost 4 bases and 8 bases, in that order; junction bases with no gene match: 10. The CDR3 protein is CASSSQGQFRGYTF. For the CDR3, the DNA is TGTGCCAGTAGTAGTCAGGGACAGTTCCGGGGCTACACCTTC. Full variable domain (outside the CDR3, taken from reference TRBV19 and TRBJ1-2): DGGITQSPKYLFRKEGQNVTLSCEQNLNHDAMYWYRQDPGQGLRLIYYSQIVNDFQKGDIAEGYSVSREKKESFPLTVTSAQKNPTAFYLCASSSQGQFRGYTFGSGTRLTVV.

This clonotype showed up just once. The rearrangement joins TRBV11-1 to TRBJ2-5; a weak D match, TRBD1 (5 bases). The CDR3 consists of 14 residues. Germline CDR1 reads SGHAT; CDR2 reads FQDESV (reference sequence). Trimming removed 1 base at V and 5 bases at J, with 11 bases between. Here the CDR3 DNA reads TGTGCCAGCAGCTTAGACCAGGGTCGCGAGACCCAGTACTTC. It yields the protein CASSLDQGRETQYF.

The chain employs TRBV20-1 and TRBJ2-1, with TRBD2 matching 12 bases. The germline gives CDR1 DFQATT, CDR2 SNEGSKA (reference sequence). V shed 4 bases and J 3 bases; nucleotides not matched to a gene: 7. The CDR3 contains 16 residues. This CDR3 reads CSAKLAGGGYYNEQFF. The DNA of the CDR3 is TGCAGTGCTAAACTAGCGGGAGGCGGGTACTACAATGAGCAGTTCTTC.

The chain uses TRBV25-1 and TRBJ1-2; D ambiguous. CDR1 is MGHDK, CDR2 SYGVNS, per germline. V was shortened by 8 bases and J by 7 bases, with 20 bases between the two germline ends. There are 14 residues in the CDR3. CDR3 loop: CASRPSRGLFGYTF. The DNA for the CDR3 is TGTGCCAGCCGCCCGTCCCGGGGATTGTTTGGCTACACCTTC.

The genes are TRBV15 and TRBJ1-5, with D uncertain. The CDR3 has 16 residues. Trimming removed 6 bases from V and 1 base from J, with 16 bases in between. Looked up from germline, CDR1 is LNHNV and CDR2 is YYDKDF (reference sequence). CDR3 region: CATSKGFIGSNQPQHF. The CDR3 DNA reads as TGTGCCACCAGTAAAGGATTTATAGGGAGCAATCAGCCCCAGCATTTT.

This clonotype was recorded once. The CDR3 DNA follows: TGTGCCAGCAGCTTAGTAGGCAGGGGGGATTCACCCCTCCACTTT. Protein sequence: CASSLVGRGDSPLHF. The rearrangement joins TRBV7-8 to TRBJ1-6; 7 bases are a match to TRBD1. The CDR3 extends over 15 amino acids. The V and J ends lost 1 base and 8 bases, in that order; junction bases with no gene match: 5. Germline CDR1 reads SGHVS; CDR2 reads FQNEAQ.

The J gene is TRBJ2-3, the V gene TRBV20-1; D gene uncertain. The CDR3 loop spans 12 amino acids. Germline CDR1 DFQATT, CDR2 SNEGSKA (reference sequence). The V gene lost 2 bases and the J gene lost 4 bases, with 7 bases spanning the gap. This chain's CDR3 is CSARPVADTQYF. CDR3 nucleotide sequence: TGCAGTGCTAGACCTGTAGCAGATACGCAGTATTTT.

V and J are TRBV20-1 and TRBJ1-3, with D unclear. Trimming cost V 0 bases and J 0 bases, with 6 bases left between them. CDR1 is DFQATT and CDR2 is SNEGSKA in the germline V gene (reference sequence). This CDR3 region has 14 residues. CDR3 coding DNA: TGCAGTGCTAGAGACAGGAGCTCTGGAAACACCATATATTTT. Translated, it gives CSARDRSSGNTIYF.

This clonotype was observed once. The J gene is TRBJ1-1, the V gene TRBV19, with D perhaps TRBD1 (6 bases). Germline V gene data show CDR1 as LNHDA and CDR2 as SQIVND (reference sequence). The CDR3 spans 16 residues. V was shortened by 4 bases and J by 0 bases, with 15 bases between the two germline ends. CDR3 nucleotide sequence: TGTGCCAGTAGTACCCTAAAACAGGGTATGAACACTGAAGCTTTCTTT. It codes for CASSTLKQGMNTEAFF. Filled out from reference TRBV19 and TRBJ1-1, the complete variable domain reads DGGITQSPKYLFRKEGQNVTLSCEQNLNHDAMYWYRQDPGQGLRLIYYSQIVNDFQKGDIAEGYSVSREKKESFPLTVTSAQKNPTAFYLCASSTLKQGMNTEAFFGQGTRLTVV.

The CDR3 DNA reads TGTGCCAGTAGTTCCCCCCTTGGGACAGGGTTGACAGATACGCAGTATTTT. It yields the protein CASSSPLGTGLTDTQYF. This sequence joins TRBV19 and TRBJ2-3; 9 bases match TRBD1. The germline gives CDR1 LNHDA, CDR2 SQIVND (reference sequence). This CDR3 is 17 amino acids long. V dropped 5 bases and J dropped 3; count of bases not matched to a gene: 12. The complete variable domain, with remaining parts taken from reference TRBV19 and TRBJ2-3, reads DGGITQSPKYLFRKEGQNVTLSCEQNLNHDAMYWYRQDPGQGLRLIYYSQIVNDFQKGDIAEGYSVSREKKESFPLTVTSAQKNPTAFYLCASSSPLGTGLTDTQYFGPGTRLTVL.

V is TRBV20-1 and J is TRBJ1-6, with D perhaps TRBD1 (6 bases). The CDR3 has 19 residues. CDR1 and CDR2 from the germline V gene are DFQATT and SNEGSKA (reference sequence). Trimming pared 6 bases from V and 3 bases from J, leaving 27 bases between. The CDR3 nucleotides are TGCAGTGCCTCCCGGAAGTCCCAGGGGACCAGTTACTATAATTCACCCCTCCACTTT. This gives the protein CSASRKSQGTSYYNSPLHF.

This chain uses TRBV19 with TRBJ1-5; 8 nucleotides agree with TRBD1. There are 13 residues in the CDR3. V was pared by 2 bases and J by 7 bases, with 1 base of the junction left unmatched. Per germline, CDR1 LNHDA and CDR2 SQIVND (reference sequence). The CDR3 here is CASSINRGQPQHF. The CDR3 DNA follows: TGTGCCAGTAGTATAAACAGGGGGCAGCCCCAGCATTTT.

The chain joins TRBV20-1 to TRBJ1-4; no definite D call. The germline V and J ends were trimmed by 1 base and 1 base, with 13 bases remaining between them. This CDR3 is built from 16 residues. Germline assignment: CDR1 DFQATT and CDR2 SNEGSKA (reference sequence). CDR3 sequence: CSARGIDMLTNEKLFF. As DNA, the CDR3 is TGCAGTGCTAGAGGAATAGATATGCTAACTAATGAAAAACTGTTTTTT.

This chain joins TRBV28 and TRBJ1-6; D is undetermined. In germline, CDR1 is MDHEN, CDR2 SYDVKM. Trimming removed 7 bases from V and 7 bases from J, with 23 bases in between. CDR3 size: 17 residues. The CDR3 here is CASIPLPGRAINSPLHF. The CDR3, as DNA: TGTGCCAGCATCCCTCTCCCGGGTCGGGCTATAAATTCACCCCTCCACTTT. Full variable domain (missing parts from reference TRBV28 and TRBJ1-6): DVKVTQSSRYLVKRTGEKVFLECVQDMDHENMFWYRQDPGLGLRLIYFSYDVKMKEKGDIPEGYSVSREKKERFSLILESASTNQTSMYLCASIPLPGRAINSPLHFGNGTRLTVT.